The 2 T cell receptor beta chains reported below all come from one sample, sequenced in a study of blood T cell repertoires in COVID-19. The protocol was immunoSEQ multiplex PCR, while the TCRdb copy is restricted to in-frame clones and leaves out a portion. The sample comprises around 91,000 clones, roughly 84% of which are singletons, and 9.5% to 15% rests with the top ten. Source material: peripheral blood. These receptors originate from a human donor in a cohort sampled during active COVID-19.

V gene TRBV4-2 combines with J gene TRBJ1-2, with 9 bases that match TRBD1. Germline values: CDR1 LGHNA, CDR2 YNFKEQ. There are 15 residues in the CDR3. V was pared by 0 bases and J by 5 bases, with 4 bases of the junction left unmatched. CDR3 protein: CASSQDLGTGYGYTF. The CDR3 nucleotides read TGTGCCAGCAGCCAAGATCTAGGGACAGGGTATGGCTACACCTTC.

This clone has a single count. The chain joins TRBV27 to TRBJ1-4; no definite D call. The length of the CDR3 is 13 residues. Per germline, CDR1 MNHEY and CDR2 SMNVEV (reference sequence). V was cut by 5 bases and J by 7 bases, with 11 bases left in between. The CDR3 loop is CASSPIFGEKLFF. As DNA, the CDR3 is TGTGCCAGCAGTCCAATCTTCGGTGAAAAACTGTTTTTT.